The 21 T cell receptor beta chains reported below all come from one sample, sequenced in a study of T cell changes during pregnancy in multiple sclerosis. The protocol was immunoSEQ multiplex PCR, while the TCRdb copy is restricted to in-frame clones and leaves out a portion. Among 75,000 to 100,000 clones listed, 90% were seen once. Specimen: peripheral blood, collected in the second trimester of pregnancy. These receptors were taken from a female donor in good health, enrolled as a control in a pregnancy study.

The chain has TRBV7-9 and TRBJ2-7; D possibly corresponds to TRBD2 (6 bases). This CDR3 contains 16 residues. Germline loops: CDR1 SEHNR, CDR2 FQNEAQ (reference sequence). Trimming stripped 1 base from V and 5 bases from J, with 18 bases between. This CDR3 reads CASSLGSWGVSDEQYF. The CDR3 DNA reads as TGTGCCAGCAGCTTAGGTAGCTGGGGGGTCTCAGACGAGCAGTACTTC.

This rearrangement joins TRBV14 to TRBJ1-3; a possible D gene is TRBD1 (6 bases). There are 15 residues in the CDR3. CDR1 is SGHDN and CDR2 is FVKESK in the germline V gene. The germline V and J ends were trimmed by 1 base and 0 bases, with 7 bases remaining between them. CDR3 residues: CASSQVRGSGNTIYF. DNA for the CDR3: TGTGCCAGCAGCCAAGTCAGGGGCTCTGGAAACACCATATATTTT.

This clone appeared a single time. V usage is TRBV29-1 and J usage is TRBJ2-3; 7 positions agree with TRBD2. Germline V CDR1 and CDR2: SQVTM, ANQGSEA. V shed 6 bases, J shed 0 bases, and the junction held 9 bases outside the gene matches. The CDR3 runs 15 residues. The CDR3 bases are TGCAGCGTCGAGGGAGGGGAGCTTAGCACAGATACGCAGTATTTT. Translating it yields CSVEGGELSTDTQYF.

This chain uses TRBV25-1 with TRBJ1-1, with TRBD1 matching over 7 bases. Per germline, CDR1 MGHDK and CDR2 SYGVNS. This CDR3 comprises 15 residues. The trim removed 3 bases at V and 1 base at J, leaving 5 bases unmatched. The CDR3 region has the DNA TGTGCCAGCAGTGAGACAGGGAGGCGGAACACTGAAGCTTTCTTT. Amino acid sequence: CASSETGRRNTEAFF.

V gene TRBV6-6 combines with J gene TRBJ1-2, with TRBD1 identical over 7 bases. Trimming cost V 2 bases and J 14 bases; bases outside gene matches: 11. There are 13 residues in the CDR3. Germline values: CDR1 MNHNY, CDR2 SVGAGI (reference sequence). The CDR3 region is CASSYHTTGERTF. DNA of the CDR3: TGTGCCAGCAGTTACCATACCACAGGGGAGAGAACCTTC.

This chain joins TRBV5-1 and TRBJ2-5; a possible D gene is TRBD2 (6 bases). The CDR3 length is 17 residues. Germline CDR1 and CDR2: SGHRS and YFSETQ. Trimming removed 0 bases at V and 1 base at J, with 16 bases between. The DNA of the CDR3 is TGCGCCAGCAGCTTGGGCGGGCGGCTAGCGATCCAAGAGACCCAGTACTTC. Its protein product is CASSLGGRLAIQETQYF. Looking up the rest from reference TRBV5-1 and TRBJ2-5 gives the full variable domain: KAGVTQTPRYLIKTRGQQVTLSCSPISGHRSVSWYQQTPGQGLQFLFEYFSETQRNKGNFPGRFSGRQFSNSRSEMNVSTLELGDSALYLCASSLGGRLAIQETQYFGPGTRLLVL.

This sequence joins TRBV21-1 and TRBJ1-1. TRBV21-1 is given as a pseudogene. This CDR3 region has 14 residues. CDR3 in amino acids: CASSKGQRGTEAFF. CDR3 nucleotide sequence: TGTGCCAGCAGCAAAGGACAGCGGGGCACTGAAGCTTTCTTT.

The chain has TRBV23-1 and TRBJ2-7, with 8 bases aligning to TRBD2. TRBV23-1 is noted as an ORF with a role that remains uncertain. V dropped 7 bases and J dropped 2; count of bases not matched to a gene: 10. The CDR3 length is 15 residues. For the CDR3, the DNA is TGCGCCAGCAACGAGGCACTAGCGGAACCCTACGAGCAGTACTTC. Residues: CASNEALAEPYEQYF.

The rearrangement uses TRBV19 and TRBJ1-5; a possible D gene is TRBD1 (6 bases). CDR3 length: 15 amino acids. CDR1 is LNHDA and CDR2 is SQIVND in the germline V gene (reference sequence). Trimming cost V 5 bases and J 6 bases, with 17 bases left between them. CDR3 sequence: CASSGQPPAGQPQHF. CDR3 coding DNA: TGTGCCAGTAGTGGACAGCCCCCGGCGGGTCAGCCCCAGCATTTT.

This clone was counted between two and nine times. CDR3 sequence reads: CASSLLGQGVVAFF. The CDR3 nucleotides are TGTGCCAGCAGTTTATTGGGACAGGGTGTTGTAGCTTTCTTT. The chain combines TRBV28 with TRBJ1-1; TRBD1 agrees at 9 bases. Germline-derived CDR1 and CDR2 are MDHEN and SYDVKM. Losses at the gene ends were 1 base for V and 10 bases for J; bases not matched to a gene: 7. The CDR3 covers 14 residues.

The chain employs TRBV5-8 and TRBJ1-1; D is ambiguous. From germline, CDR1 is SGHTS and CDR2 YDEGEE. Trimming pared 7 bases from V and 0 bases from J, leaving 7 bases between. The CDR3 has 12 residues. The CDR3 region has the DNA TGTGCCAGCCCTTACATGAACACTGAAGCTTTCTTT. This codes for CASPYMNTEAFF.

This clone is termed medium-sized. The chain couples TRBV2 to TRBJ1-4, with 7 positions matching TRBD1. Germline V gene lookup returns CDR1 SNHLY and CDR2 FYNNEI. The CDR3 totals 16 residues. With 6 bases clipped from V and 8 bases from J, the junction kept 15 bases outside the gene matches. The CDR3 protein is CASRRGQFLDGEKLFF. CDR3 nucleotides: TGTGCCAGCAGGCGGGGACAGTTCCTCGATGGGGAAAAACTGTTTTTT. The whole variable domain, filled in from reference TRBV2 and TRBJ1-4, reads EPEVTQTPSHQVTQMGQEVILRCVPISNHLYFYWYRQILGQKVEFLVSFYNNEISEKSEIFDDQFSVERPDGSNFTLKIRSTKLEDSAMYFCASRRGQFLDGEKLFFGSGTQLSVL.

For the CDR3, the DNA is TGTGCCAGCTTCACCCAAAGGGGCTCTGGAAACACCATATATTTT. Protein product: CASFTQRGSGNTIYF. The chain has TRBV28 and TRBJ1-3, with D possibly matching TRBD1 (5 bases). Germline V gives CDR1 MDHEN, CDR2 SYDVKM. The CDR3 has 15 amino acids. Trimming cost V 8 bases and J 0 bases, with 14 bases left between them.

The chain is built from TRBV2 and TRBJ1-4; TRBD1 is a possible D gene (5 bases). Per germline, CDR1 SNHLY and CDR2 FYNNEI. This CDR3 has 15 residues. V lost 2 bases, J lost 8 bases, and 15 bases lay in between. The DNA for the CDR3 is TGTGCCAGCAGTGAACGGCGGCAGGGTGGGGAAAAACTGTTTTTT. It yields the protein CASSERRQGGEKLFF.

This rearrangement joins TRBV7-8 to TRBJ1-1; D call uncertain. The ends were cut back, 5 bases at V and 0 bases at J, with 16 bases in the middle. CDR1 is SGHVS and CDR2 is FQNEAQ in the germline V gene. The CDR3 runs 16 residues. In DNA, the CDR3 is TGTGCCAGCAGCCGCCCCCACAGAACCATGAACACTGAAGCTTTCTTT. Translating gives CASSRPHRTMNTEAFF.

Regarding this clone: Other DNA sequences in the same sample also yield this CDR3. The rearrangement links TRBV2 to TRBJ1-2, with D unclear. Trimming removed 1 base from V and 6 bases from J, with 6 bases in between. The CDR3 is 12 residues long. The germline V gene has CDR1 SNHLY and CDR2 FYNNEI. CDR3 sequence: CASSEGQDGYTF. The CDR3 nucleotides are TGTGCCAGCAGTGAAGGCCAGGATGGCTACACCTTC.

In its sample, this clone was seen a few times. This rearrangement joins TRBV19 to TRBJ1-6, with 8 bases identical to TRBD1. The germline gives CDR1 LNHDA, CDR2 SQIVND (reference sequence). The CDR3 has 16 amino acids. V lost 10 bases and J lost 3; bases outside the gene matches: 11. The CDR3 DNA sequence: TGTGCCACCACGGACAGGGCGCCCCGCTATAATTCACCCCTCCACTTT. This translates into CATTDRAPRYNSPLHF.

This clone was counted a single time. This sequence joins TRBV5-1 and TRBJ1-2, with 7 bases identical to TRBD1. Germline-derived CDR1 and CDR2 are SGHRS and YFSETQ. The CDR3 runs 15 residues. V trimming: 2 bases; J trimming: 2 bases; junction bases outside the gene matches: 6. CDR3 DNA: TGCGCCAGCAGCTTTTCTATACAGGGGAACTATGGCTACACCTTC. Translating gives CASSFSIQGNYGYTF.

The chain carries TRBV27 and TRBJ2-7; 9 nucleotides agree with TRBD2. The CDR3 is 13 amino acids. J gave up 3 bases and V 5 bases, and 2 bases lay outside the gene matches. CDR1 is MNHEY and CDR2 is SMNVEV in the germline V gene (reference sequence). The CDR3 DNA follows: TGTGCCAGCAGTGCTAGCGGGATCTACGAGCAGTACTTC. This gives the protein CASSASGIYEQYF.

The rearrangement links TRBV7-8 to TRBJ2-3, with 8 bases lining up with TRBD2. The CDR3 contains 14 residues. Germline V gene lookup returns CDR1 SGHVS and CDR2 FQNEAQ. After removal of 7 bases from V and 4 bases from J, the junction contained 7 bases not matched to a gene. CDR3 sequence reads: CASTRVAGSDTQYF. The CDR3 nucleotides are TGTGCCAGCACAAGGGTAGCGGGGTCAGATACGCAGTATTTT.

A single count supports this clone. The chain combines TRBV19 with TRBJ2-2; D gene ambiguous. Germline CDR1 and CDR2: LNHDA and SQIVND (reference sequence). Trimming took off 7 bases at V and 2 bases at J, with 8 bases between the two ends. There are 13 residues in the CDR3. The CDR3 nucleotides are TGTGCCAGTAATACTTATAACACCGGGGAGCTGTTTTTT. Translating gives CASNTYNTGELFF.